These 4 T cell receptor beta chains share one sample of origin, sequenced in a study of blood T cell repertoires in COVID-19. Repertoires were generated with immunoSEQ multiplex PCR, while TCRdb's copy carries only in-frame clones and drops some. The repertoire consists of roughly 60,000 clones, with roughly 86% occurring once and the leading ten covering around 9.3%. Sequencing was carried out using peripheral blood. Receptor source: a man aged 60 to 75 with active COVID-19.

The chain recombines TRBV5-4 with TRBJ2-7; 9 bases agree with TRBD2. The V and J ends lost 2 bases and 7 bases, in that order; junction bases with no gene match: 10. Germline loops: CDR1 SGHNT, CDR2 YYREEE (reference sequence). CDR3 length: 15 amino acids. The CDR3 DNA reads TGTGCCAGCAGCTTTAGGGGGACTAGCCGTGTGGAGCAGTACTTC. This gives the protein CASSFRGTSRVEQYF.

Relative to its sample, this clone is medium-sized. CDR3 in DNA: TGCAGCTCCGGACAGGGGCACACTGAAGCTTTCTTT. Translated, it gives CSSGQGHTEAFF. The J gene is TRBJ1-1, the V gene TRBV29-1; 9 bases are shared with TRBD1. This CDR3 has 12 amino acids. In germline, CDR1 is SQVTM, CDR2 ANQGSEA. After removal of 8 bases from V and 3 bases from J, the junction contained 4 bases not matched to a gene. Variable domain in full (rest from reference TRBV29-1 and TRBJ1-1): SAVISQKPSRDICQRGTSLTIQCQVDSQVTMMFWYRQQPGQSLTLIATANQGSEATYESGFVIDKFPISRPNLTFSTLTVSNMSPEDSSIYLCSSGQGHTEAFFGQGTRLTVV.

In this sample, this clone turned up a few times. This sequence joins TRBV11-2 and TRBJ1-5; D is ambiguous. CDR1 and CDR2 from the germline V gene are SGHAT and FQNNGV. Trimming left V 2 bases short and J 7 bases short, with 9 bases between. The CDR3 consists of 13 residues. The CDR3, as DNA: TGTGCCAGCAGCTTAATTGGAGCCCAGCCCCAGCATTTT. It codes for CASSLIGAQPQHF.

The chain uses TRBV3-1 (or the pseudogene TRBV3-2) and TRBJ2-5; D may be TRBD1 (6 bases). The CDR3 covers 11 residues. Germline V gene data show CDR1 as LGHDT and CDR2 as YNNKEL (reference sequence). V lost 4 bases, J lost 13 bases, and 13 bases lay in between. Here the CDR3 DNA reads TGTGCCAGCAGCCTTGGACAGTGGCTGTACTTC. Translated, it gives CASSLGQWLYF.